This is a list of T cell receptor beta chains from one sample in a study of blood T cell repertoires in COVID-19. The protocol was immunoSEQ multiplex PCR, while the TCRdb copy is restricted to in-frame clones and leaves out a portion. The sample consists of about 260,000 clones, over 70% of them appearing once. The source material was peripheral blood. All receptors come from a woman in her thirties or forties who had recovered from COVID-19. Each CDR3 is given with its conserved first and last residue. D genes are given only for firm matches. Size tells how often a clone was seen (once, few, many) or the class of an expanded clone, and some rows leave it out.

TRBV3-1/TRBV3-2	TRBD1	15	NA	TRBJ1-2	TGTGCCAGCAGCCAAGTCCAACAGGGGAACTATGGCTACACCTTC	CASSQVQQGNYGYTF
TRBV7-9	NA	11	NA	TRBJ2-4	TGTGCCAGCAGCTTCAAGGAGATTCAGTACTTC	CASSFKEIQYF
TRBV3-1/TRBV3-2	NA	13	NA	TRBJ1-1	TGTGCCAGCAGCCGAGATCGGTACACTGAAGCTTTCTTT	CASSRDRYTEAFF
TRBV6-5	NA	13	NA	TRBJ1-5	TGTGCCAGCAGTTACTCAATCTATCAGCCCCAGCATTTT	CASSYSIYQPQHF
TRBV5-6	NA	14	once	TRBJ1-2	TGTGCCAGCACCTTAGACTGGACACTCTATGGCTACACCTTC	CASTLDWTLYGYTF
TRBV30	NA	15	NA	TRBJ2-1	TGTGCCTGGAGCCCGGAACGCACGCGGAGAAGCGAGCAGTTCTTC	CAWSPERTRRSEQFF
TRBV28	TRBD1	12	once	TRBJ1-5	TGTGCCACCGACACAGGGGATCAGCCCCAGCATTTT	CATDTGDQPQHF
TRBV14	NA	13	NA	TRBJ1-1	TGTGCCAGCAGCCAAGATCGCGAGGTGGGAGCTTTCTTT	CASSQDREVGAFF
TRBV4-3	NA	17	NA	TRBJ1-2	TGCGCCAGCAGCCAAGGTGTGGTGGGGGGGCAAGCTCATGGCTACACCTTC	CASSQGVVGGQAHGYTF
TRBV28	NA	14	NA	TRBJ2-7	TGTGCCAGCAGTCCTCCAGGGGGGCGGTACGAGCAGTACTTC	CASSPPGGRYEQYF
TRBV15	NA	14	NA	TRBJ1-1	TGTGCCACCAGCAGAGATCCACAGAACACTGAAGCTTTCTTT	CATSRDPQNTEAFF
TRBV6-5	TRBD2	16	NA	TRBJ2-1	TGTGCCAGCAGTTACTCTAGCGGGGGGGCTGGGGGTGAGCAGTTCTTC	CASSYSSGGAGGEQFF
TRBV27	NA	18	NA	TRBJ1-6	TGTGAGCGGCGGAACCCTTACGAGACCCGCTCCTATAATTCACCCCTCCACTTT	CERRNPYETRSYNSPLHF
TRBV5-6	TRBD1	17	NA	TRBJ1-6	TGTGCCAGCAGCCAAACCGGGACAGGGTCCTATAATTCACCCCTCCACTTT	CASSQTGTGSYNSPLHF
TRBV3-1/TRBV3-2	TRBD1	13	NA	TRBJ1-1	TGTGCCAGCAGCCGACTGGACAGGGGAGAAGCTTTCTTT	CASSRLDRGEAFF
TRBV7-8	TRBD1	15	once	TRBJ1-1	TGTGCCAGCAGCCCTGGGACAGGGAGATACGCTGAAGCTTTCTTT	CASSPGTGRYAEAFF
TRBV7-9	NA	11	NA	TRBJ2-1	TGTGCCAGCAGCTCGGTCAGGGAGCAGTTCTTC	CASSSVREQFF
TRBV6-4	NA	13	NA	TRBJ1-3	TGTGCCAGCAGGCCGGGTTCTGGAAACACCATATATTTT	CASRPGSGNTIYF
TRBV5-4	NA	12	NA	TRBJ2-5	TGTGCCAGCAGCTTGGACAGGGCTGCCCAGTACTTC	CASSLDRAAQYF
TRBV6-5	TRBD2	15	NA	TRBJ2-3	TGTGCCAGCAGTTACCTGGGACTAGCGGGGGGGAGGCAGTATTTT	CASSYLGLAGGRQYF
TRBV4-3	NA	14	NA	TRBJ2-7	TGCGCCAGCAGCCAAGAGGGGCGGTCCTACGAGCAGTACTTC	CASSQEGRSYEQYF
TRBV5-8	NA	14	NA	TRBJ2-2	TGTGCCAGCAGCTTATCTGGGAGGACCGGGGAGCTGTTTTTT	CASSLSGRTGELFF
TRBV5-6	NA	13	NA	TRBJ2-2	TGTGCCAGCAGCCGGGGGAACACCGGGGAGCTGTTTTTT	CASSRGNTGELFF